The next 24 T cell receptor beta chains were all read from a single sample in a study of T cells in Graves' hyperthyroidism and ophthalmopathy (dated by TCRdb to between 2018 and 2020). Libraries came from multiplex PCR. Sequencer: Illumina HiSeq 2000. Amplification of TCR beta CDR3 regions was carried out from RNA transcripts. The first round of RT-PCR for the TCR CDR3 was performed with the HTBI primer set and the Qiagen OneStep RT-PCR kit. In TCRdb, the public reads were trimmed at Q25 with fastp and aligned with MiXCR, with productive beta chains retained. Each CDR3 protein gets just one entry, which takes the most common genes and DNA from the rows behind it. Here the sample has about 840,000 distinct CDR3 sequences; 38% occur a single time. The ten largest make up 7.5% to 9.5% of the sample. Sample: blood. These receptors all stem from a man younger than 35 with Graves' hyperthyroidism.

This clonotype appeared once. The J gene is TRBJ1-1, the V gene TRBV4-3; the D gene is possibly TRBD1 (6 bases). This CDR3 region has 13 residues. V was shortened by 3 bases and J by 5 bases, with 10 bases between the two germline ends. CDR1 is LGHNA and CDR2 is YSLEER in the germline V gene. The CDR3 DNA reads TGCGCCAGCAGCCAGACAGACAGGACTGAAGCTTTCTTT. Its protein product is CASSQTDRTEAFF.

The chain couples TRBV7-9 to TRBJ1-1; D is perhaps TRBD1 (5 bases). The V gene's germline CDR1 is SEHNR and CDR2 FQNEAQ (reference sequence). This CDR3 has 13 amino acids. Trimming removed 8 bases from V and 1 base from J, with 11 bases in between. CDR3 in amino acids: CASLGERNTEAFF. The CDR3 DNA follows: TGTGCCAGCCTGGGGGAGCGGAACACTGAAGCTTTCTTT.

As concerns this clonotype: At one end the junction does not follow the germline gene, possibly because of a read error. The V gene is TRBV7-9, the J gene TRBJ2-5, with D uncertain. Germline CDR1 is SEHNR and CDR2 is FQNEAQ (reference sequence). The CDR3 extends over 12 amino acids. CDR3 amino acids: CASSQYMGTQYF. CDR3 coding DNA: TGCGCCAGCAGCCAATACATGGGGACCCAGTACTTC.

This clonotype was counted at least ten times. The CDR3 reads CASSLGRWTEAFF. DNA for the CDR3: TGTGCCAGCAGCTTGGGGAGATGGACTGAAGCTTTCTTT. The rearrangement uses TRBV7-8 and TRBJ1-1; the D is unclear. The CDR3 length is 13 residues. V lost 3 bases, J lost 5 bases, and 10 bases lay in between. Germline-derived CDR1 and CDR2 are SGHVS and FQNEAQ. Filled out from reference TRBV7-8 and TRBJ1-1, the complete variable domain reads GAGVSQSPRYKVAKRGQDVALRCDPISGHVSLFWYQQALGQGPEFLTYFQNEAQLDKSGLPSDRFFAERPEGSVSTLKIQRTQQEDSAVYLCASSLGRWTEAFFGQGTRLTVV.

V is TRBV7-1 and J is TRBJ2-2, with 7 bases lining up with TRBD2. TRBV7-1 is an ORF, with its function uncertain. The CDR3 loop spans 15 amino acids. V lost 5 bases and J lost 4; bases outside the gene matches: 7. The CDR3 reads CASSLREGSTGELFF. CDR3 bases: TGTGCCAGCAGCCTCAGGGAGGGGAGCACCGGGGAGCTGTTTTTT.

In this sample, this clonotype turned up many times. CDR3 nucleotides: TGTGCCAGCAGCGTCGGGACTAGCGGGAACGAGCAGTACTTC. Protein product: CASSVGTSGNEQYF. This rearrangement joins TRBV9 to TRBJ2-7; 13 bases map to TRBD2. CDR3 length: 14 amino acids. The ends lost 2 bases at V and 5 bases at J; junction bases unmatched: 1. The germline CDR1 and CDR2 sequences are SGDLS and YYNGEE.

This clonotype was detected only once. The chain employs TRBV10-2 and TRBJ2-4; D is unresolved. Germline-derived CDR1 and CDR2 are WSHSY and SAAADI. V shed 5 bases and J shed 3 bases, with 11 bases lying between them. The CDR3 contains 14 residues. CDR3 nucleotide sequence: TGCGCCAGCAGTAAGGGTCTCGGCAAAAACATTCAGTACTTC. Protein product: CASSKGLGKNIQYF.

This clonotype was recorded at least ten times. The chain links TRBV2 to TRBJ2-2; no reliable D call. The V gene's germline CDR1 is SNHLY and CDR2 FYNNEI. Trimming stripped 2 bases from V and 0 bases from J, with 4 bases between. The CDR3 is made up of 14 amino acids. CDR3 sequence: CASSEQTNTGELFF. CDR3 nucleotide sequence: TGTGCCAGCAGTGAACAGACGAACACCGGGGAGCTGTTTTTT.

This clonotype was observed once. V and J are TRBV25-1 and TRBJ2-5; 10 positions match TRBD1. J lost 5 bases, V lost 10 bases, and 13 bases had no gene match. This CDR3 region has 15 residues. The germline V gene encodes CDR1 MGHDK and CDR2 SYGVNS. The CDR3 DNA reads as TGTGCCATCAGCGAGCCGACAGGGGGCAGCGAGACCCAGTACTTC. Residues: CAISEPTGGSETQYF.

V usage is TRBV2 and J usage is TRBJ1-2, with D possibly being TRBD1 (5 bases). The V end lost 3 bases, the J end lost 13 bases, and 15 bases lay between the germline ends. Germline V gives CDR1 SNHLY, CDR2 FYNNEI. The CDR3 sequence is 12 residues long. The CDR3 here is CASSDRARGGTF. CDR3 DNA: TGTGCCAGCAGTGATCGTGCCCGGGGCGGCACCTTC.

As concerns this clonotype: This may stem from a read error, because a much larger clone lies one nucleotide away. This chain connects TRBV20-1 to TRBJ1-1; D gene unclear. The germline gives CDR1 DFQATT, CDR2 SNEGSKA (reference sequence). V shed 5 bases and J shed 8 bases, with 18 bases lying between them. The CDR3 contains 13 residues. CDR3 amino acids: CSAVGIAWWEAFF. CDR3 coding DNA: TGCAGTGCTGTTGGGATAGCATGGTGGGAAGCTTTCTTT.

Turning to this clonotype: A much larger clone lies a single base off, so this may be a read error. The chain has TRBV7-2 and TRBJ1-3; possibly TRBD1 for D (6 bases). The V gene's germline CDR1 is SGHTA and CDR2 FQGNSA. The CDR3 spans 16 residues. As DNA, the CDR3 is TGTGCCAGCAGCTTAGTCCGTGCGACAGGTGGAAACGCCATATATTTT. Amino acid sequence: CASSLVRATGGNAIYF.

In this sample, this clonotype turned up many times. V is TRBV29-1 and J is TRBJ1-1, with D unresolved. The CDR3 has 12 amino acids. The germline V gene has CDR1 SQVTM and CDR2 ANQGSEA. V was clipped by 5 bases and J by 6 bases, with 13 bases between them. The CDR3: CSVLVSFAEAFF. The CDR3 DNA follows: TGCAGCGTTTTGGTGTCTTTCGCTGAAGCTTTCTTT.

V usage is TRBV19 and J usage is TRBJ1-4; D gene uncertain. Trimming took 9 bases from V and 3 from J, leaving 11 bases between them. This CDR3 has 13 residues. Germline CDR1 and CDR2: LNHDA and SQIVND (reference sequence). The CDR3: CASADTANEKLFF. The CDR3 DNA reads as TGTGCCAGCGCCGACACAGCTAATGAAAAACTGTTTTTT.

The rearrangement links TRBV30 to TRBJ2-7; D unclear. Trimming pared 0 bases from V and 3 bases from J, leaving 3 bases between. Germline loops: CDR1 GTSNPN, CDR2 SVGIG (reference sequence). This CDR3 spans 11 amino acids. CDR3 residues: CAWSVLYEQYF. CDR3 bases: TGTGCCTGGAGTGTCCTCTACGAGCAGTACTTC.

The genes are TRBV20-1 and TRBJ2-1; D may correspond to TRBD1 or TRBD2 (5 bases each). Germline V gene lookup returns CDR1 DFQATT and CDR2 SNEGSKA (reference sequence). Trimming shortened V by 4 bases and J by 9 bases, and 22 bases separated the two germline ends. The CDR3 sequence is 15 residues long. CDR3 in amino acids: CSAITIPRTRGEQFF. In DNA, the CDR3 is TGCAGTGCTATCACGATCCCTAGGACGAGGGGTGAGCAGTTCTTC.

The rearrangement joins TRBV20-1 to TRBJ1-1; 9 bases are a match to TRBD1. The CDR3 has 14 amino acids. V was clipped by 3 bases and J by 5 bases; unmatched bases: 7. Germline V gene data show CDR1 as DFQATT and CDR2 as SNEGSKA (reference sequence). CDR3 sequence: CSASPGTGMTEAFF. CDR3 sequence (DNA): TGCAGTGCTAGTCCCGGGACAGGGATGACTGAAGCTTTCTTT.

This clonotype appeared a few times. The CDR3 sequence: CAAPGGIGYTF. The CDR3 DNA follows: TGTGCCGCCCCCGGCGGGATCGGCTACACCTTC. The chain links TRBV6-1 to TRBJ1-2; D remains unclear. V was clipped by 11 bases and J by 8 bases, with 15 bases between them. Germline V CDR1 and CDR2: MNHNS, SASEGT. The CDR3 spans 11 residues.

The J gene is TRBJ2-3, the V gene TRBV7-7; TRBD1 agrees at 10 bases. The V segment lost 6 bases and the J segment 3 bases; nucleotides outside the gene matches: 6. The V gene's germline CDR1 is SSHAT and CDR2 FNYEAQ (reference sequence). This CDR3 has 15 amino acids. CDR3: CASSPGQGLTDTQYF. Here the CDR3 DNA reads TGTGCCAGCAGTCCGGGACAGGGGTTGACAGATACGCAGTATTTT. Together with reference TRBV7-7 and TRBJ2-3, the CDR3 gives the full variable domain: GAGVSQSPRYKVTKRGQDVTLRCDPISSHATLYWYQQALGQGPEFLTYFNYEAQPDKSGLPSDRFSAERPEGSISTLTIQRTEQRDSAMYRCASSPGQGLTDTQYFGPGTRLTVL.

In this sample, this clonotype turned up many times. The chain couples TRBV7-2 to TRBJ2-7; D remains unclear. Germline V gene sequence: CDR1 SGHTA, CDR2 FQGNSA. CDR3 length: 16 residues. Trimming took 1 base from V and 3 from J, leaving 16 bases between them. The chain's CDR3 is CASSLVGDVSYYEQYF. The CDR3 region has the DNA TGTGCCAGCAGCTTAGTCGGTGACGTCAGCTACTACGAGCAGTACTTC.

A few counts support this clonotype. It may be a read error: a sequence one base away is much more abundant. CDR3 sequence (DNA): TGTGCCAGCAGGGCGGGACGAGAGACCCAGTACTTC. Encoded protein: CASRAGRETQYF. This chain connects TRBV2 to TRBJ2-5; TRBD2 is a possible D gene (6 bases). CDR1 and CDR2 from the germline V gene are SNHLY and FYNNEI. This CDR3 region has 12 residues. Trimming stripped 6 bases from V and 4 bases from J, with 9 bases between.

In this sample, this clonotype turned up many times. This rearrangement joins TRBV5-1 to TRBJ1-2; TRBD1 might be the D (6 bases). Germline CDR1 and CDR2: SGHRS and YFSETQ. With 4 bases removed from V and 2 bases from J, the gap between germline ends came to 12 bases. This CDR3 has 14 amino acids. CDR3 DNA sequence: TGCGCCAGCAGCCCAGTCGGACAGAACTATGGCTACACCTTC. Amino acids: CASSPVGQNYGYTF.

The chain couples TRBV19 to TRBJ2-7; D is unclear. Germline V lookup: CDR1 LNHDA, CDR2 SQIVND (reference sequence). The CDR3 extends over 14 amino acids. Trimming shortened V by 2 bases and J by 4 bases, and 12 bases separated the two germline ends. This CDR3 is CASSIFGGQYEQYF. DNA for the CDR3: TGTGCCAGTAGTATATTTGGTGGCCAGTACGAGCAGTACTTC.

In this sample, this clonotype turned up a few times. The chain joins TRBV19 to TRBJ1-1, with D unclear. CDR3 size: 15 residues. CDR1 and CDR2 from the germline V gene are LNHDA and SQIVND (reference sequence). V was cut by 7 bases and J by 1 base, with 16 bases left in between. CDR3 in DNA: TGTGCCAGTATCAATAGAGGGCACCGGAACACTGAAGCTTTCTTT. Amino acid sequence: CASINRGHRNTEAFF.